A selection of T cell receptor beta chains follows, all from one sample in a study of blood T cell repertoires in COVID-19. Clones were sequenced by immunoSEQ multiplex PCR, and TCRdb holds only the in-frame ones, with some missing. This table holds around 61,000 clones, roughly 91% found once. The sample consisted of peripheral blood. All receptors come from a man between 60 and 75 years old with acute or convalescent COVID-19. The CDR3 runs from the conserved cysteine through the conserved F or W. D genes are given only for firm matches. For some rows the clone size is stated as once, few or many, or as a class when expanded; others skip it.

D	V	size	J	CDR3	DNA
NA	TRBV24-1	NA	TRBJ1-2	CATSDSGTGYGYTF	TGTGCCACCAGTGATTCTGGCACAGGGTATGGCTACACCTTC
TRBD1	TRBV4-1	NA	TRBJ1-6	CASSQDGQGYSPLHF	TGCGCCAGCAGCCAAGATGGACAGGGGTATTCACCCCTCCACTTT
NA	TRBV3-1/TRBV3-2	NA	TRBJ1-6	CASSHGTSGSPLHF	TGTGCCAGCAGCCACGGAACATCGGGGTCACCCCTCCACTTT
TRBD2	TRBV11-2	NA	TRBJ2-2	CASSLGASGHTGELFF	TGTGCCAGCAGCTTAGGCGCTAGCGGCCACACCGGGGAGCTGTTTTTT
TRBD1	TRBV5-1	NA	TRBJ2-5	CASSTGQGAFQETQYF	TGCGCCAGCAGCACTGGACAGGGAGCGTTCCAAGAGACCCAGTACTTC
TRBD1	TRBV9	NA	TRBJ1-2	CASSVASGGRDRVPHGYTF	TGTGCCAGCAGCGTAGCTTCAGGGGGGAGGGACAGGGTGCCGCATGGCTACACCTTC
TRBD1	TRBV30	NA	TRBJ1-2	CAWSAGQGAPYGYTF	TGTGCCTGGAGTGCCGGACAGGGGGCACCGTATGGCTACACCTTC
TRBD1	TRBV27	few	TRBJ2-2	CASKPGQGAAGELFF	TGTGCCAGCAAACCGGGACAGGGGGCAGCCGGGGAGCTGTTTTTT
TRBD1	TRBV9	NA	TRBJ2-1	CASSARTGSGNEQFF	TGTGCCAGCAGCGCGCGGACAGGGAGTGGCAATGAGCAGTTCTTC
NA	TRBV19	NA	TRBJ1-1	CASSIATGRFTEAFF	TGTGCCAGTAGTATAGCCACAGGGCGGTTTACTGAAGCTTTCTTT
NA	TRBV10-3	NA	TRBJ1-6	CAISESAGNSPLHF	TGTGCCATCAGTGAGTCGGCAGGCAATTCACCCCTCCACTTT
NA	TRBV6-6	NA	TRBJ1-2	CASSYRTDNYGYTF	TGTGCCAGCAGTTACCGGACAGATAACTATGGCTACACCTTC
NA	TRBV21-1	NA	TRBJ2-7	CASSKETARGSPSYEQYF	TGTGCCAGCAGCAAAGAAACGGCCAGAGGGAGCCCCTCCTACGAGCAGTACTTC
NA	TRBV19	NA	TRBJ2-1	CASSSSRVGNEQFF	TGTGCCAGTAGTTCAAGCAGGGTCGGCAATGAGCAGTTCTTC